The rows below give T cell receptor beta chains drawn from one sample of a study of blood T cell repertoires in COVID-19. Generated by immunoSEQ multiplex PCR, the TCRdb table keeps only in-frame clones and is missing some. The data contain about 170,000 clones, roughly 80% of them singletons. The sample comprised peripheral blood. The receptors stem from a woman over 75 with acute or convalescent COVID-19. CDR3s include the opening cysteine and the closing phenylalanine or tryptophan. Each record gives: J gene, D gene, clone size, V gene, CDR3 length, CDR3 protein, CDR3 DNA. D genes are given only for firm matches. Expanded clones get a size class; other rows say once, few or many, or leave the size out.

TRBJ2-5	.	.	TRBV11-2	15	CASSPIGSYQETQYF	TGTGCCAGCAGCCCCATCGGGTCGTACCAAGAGACCCAGTACTTC
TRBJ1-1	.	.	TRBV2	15	CASSAGVGRNTEAFF	TGTGCCAGCAGCGCAGGGGTAGGGCGGAACACTGAAGCTTTCTTT
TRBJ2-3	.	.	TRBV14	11	CASSVGGTQYF	TGTGCCAGCAGTGTCGGGGGTACGCAGTATTTT
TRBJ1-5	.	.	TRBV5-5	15	CASSLDSHPNQPQHF	TGTGCCAGCAGCCTGGACAGCCACCCTAATCAGCCCCAGCATTTT
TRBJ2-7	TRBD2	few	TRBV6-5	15	CASSYYLGRPYEQYF	TGTGCCAGCAGTTACTACCTCGGGAGGCCCTACGAGCAGTACTTC
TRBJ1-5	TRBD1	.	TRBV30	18	CALDTGTGVKYSNQPQHF	TGTGCCTTAGATACCGGGACAGGGGTAAAATATAGCAATCAGCCCCAGCATTTT
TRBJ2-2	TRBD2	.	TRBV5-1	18	CASSPRLAGGELGGELFF	TGCGCCAGCAGCCCACGACTAGCGGGAGGGGAGCTCGGCGGGGAGCTGTTTTTT
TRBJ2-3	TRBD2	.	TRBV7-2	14	CASSLRGELDTQYF	TGTGCCAGCAGCTTGCGGGGGGAGTTAGATACGCAGTATTTT
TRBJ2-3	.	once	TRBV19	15	CASSIRGSTTDTQYF	TGTGCCAGTAGTATAAGAGGGAGCACAACAGATACGCAGTATTTT
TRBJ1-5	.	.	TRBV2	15	CASRGGADSNQPQHF	TGTGCCAGCAGGGGGGGGGCCGATAGCAATCAGCCCCAGCATTTT
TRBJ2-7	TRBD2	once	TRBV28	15	CASSGPSGSRDEQYF	TGTGCCAGCAGTGGGCCTAGCGGGAGTCGGGACGAGCAGTACTTC